This T cell receptor beta chain originates from a study of T cells after yellow fever vaccination. Broader study findings: Contaminants from the bulk population, in the form of abundant clonotypes, could be found in FACS-sorted repertoires.

In this sample, this clonotype turned up a few times. Its antigen remains unidentified. TCRdb re-called the 5' RACE reads through MiXCR, storing one row per CDR3 protein. The table includes 200,000 to 250,000 distinct CDR3 sequences, 6.5% to 8.5% detected once. V trimming: 1 base; J trimming: 12 bases; junction bases outside the gene matches: 9. The germline CDR1 and CDR2 sequences are SGHVS and FQNEAQ. The CDR3 is 15 amino acids. This TCR derives from a man aged 25 to 45 who received the YFV17D yellow fever vaccine. The chain has TRBV7-8 and TRBJ2-1; TRBD2 matches 10 bases. Sequenced here: CD4+ T cells sorted from PBMCs, sampled 15 days after the yellow fever booster vaccination. CDR3 bases: TGTGCCAGCAGCTTAGTCACTAGCGGGGTGGATGGGCAGTTCTTC. Amino acids: CASSLVTSGVDGQFF.